A selection of T cell receptor beta chains follows, all from one sample in a study of naive and memory T cell subsets. TCRdb itself ran the UMI-ligation and nested PCR reads through MiXCR, one entry per CDR3 protein. The profile shows around 35,000 distinct CDR3 sequences, 11% of them singletons. The source material was skin, sampled from a tuberculin skin test site. The receptor source for this set is an adult in good health. CDR3s include the opening cysteine and the closing phenylalanine or tryptophan. D genes are given only for firm matches. Clone size appears in some rows only: once, few, many, or a class for an expanded clone.

V	size	D	J	DNA	CDR3
TRBV20-1	NA	TRBD2	TRBJ2-2	TGCAGTGCTAGAGATCCGCGGGAGGGGGGCACCGGGGAGCTGTTTTTT	CSARDPREGGTGELFF
TRBV15	many	NA	TRBJ1-1	TGTGCCACCAGCAGAAGGTTTGGGGGCCGGAACACTGAAGCTTTCTTT	CATSRRFGGRNTEAFF
TRBV12-3/TRBV12-4	many	NA	TRBJ2-7	TGTGCCAGCAGTTTAGCGGCCAGGGTCGCCTACGAGCAGTACTTC	CASSLAARVAYEQYF
TRBV7-8	many	TRBD2	TRBJ2-1	TGTGCCAGCAGCTTAGGAGCCCTAGCGGGAGGGCAGAAAGGGGGTGAGCAGTTCTTC	CASSLGALAGGQKGGEQFF
TRBV5-5	many	NA	TRBJ1-1	TGTGCCAGCAGCCTAACCAGAAAGAACACTGAAGCTTTCTTT	CASSLTRKNTEAFF
TRBV7-2	NA	NA	TRBJ2-1	TGTGCCAGCAGTATAGGGAGCGGCAATGAGCAGTTCTTC	CASSIGSGNEQFF
TRBV28	few	NA	TRBJ1-6	TGTGCCAGCAGTTTCGGGGGCTCCTATAATTCACCCCTCCACTTT	CASSFGGSYNSPLHF
TRBV5-1	few	NA	TRBJ2-5	TGCGCCAGCAGCGCGTCCGACAGGTCGCAAGAGACCCAGTACTTC	CASSASDRSQETQYF
TRBV12-5	few	NA	TRBJ1-5	TGTGCTAGTGGTTTGGTACGGGAGCCCCAGCATTTT	CASGLVREPQHF
TRBV2	many	NA	TRBJ2-3	TGTGCCACGGGACCAAGCACAGATACGCAGTATTTT	CATGPSTDTQYF
TRBV11-2	many	TRBD1	TRBJ1-1	TGTGCCAGCAGCTCGAACAGGGGGTACACTGAAGCTTTCTTT	CASSSNRGYTEAFF
TRBV29-1	few	TRBD1	TRBJ2-6	TGCAGCGTCGCTTGGGACAGCCCCGTCCTGACTTTC	CSVAWDSPVLTF
TRBV12-3/TRBV12-4	few	NA	TRBJ2-3	TGTGCCAGCAGGGAGGGACTTGTGGATACGCAGTTTTTT	CASREGLVDTQFF
TRBV7-9	many	TRBD2	TRBJ2-3	TGTGCCAGCAGCCCCCCAGCGGGGGCCACAGATACGCAGTATTTT	CASSPPAGATDTQYF
TRBV11-2	few	NA	TRBJ2-7	TGTGCCAGCAGCCCCCGTCAGGGGCGCCCCTACGAGCAGTACTTC	CASSPRQGRPYEQYF
TRBV28	many	NA	TRBJ2-2	TGTGCCAGCAGACGGGGGCGGCACACCGGGGAGCTGTTTTTT	CASRRGRHTGELFF
TRBV20-1	few	TRBD1	TRBJ2-2	TGCAGTGCTCCAAGTAGGACAGGGAACACCGGGGAGCTGTTTTTT	CSAPSRTGNTGELFF
TRBV6-5	many	NA	TRBJ1-3	TGTGCCAGCAGTTATCAAGCAACCTCTGGAAACACCATATATTTT	CASSYQATSGNTIYF
TRBV9	NA	TRBD1	TRBJ2-7	TGTGCCAGCAGCGTCAACCGGGACAGGGGGCCCTACGAGCAGTACTTC	CASSVNRDRGPYEQYF
TRBV5-4	few	TRBD1	TRBJ2-3	TGTGCCAGCAGTCCGGACAGGGGGTCAGATACGCAGTATTTT	CASSPDRGSDTQYF
TRBV28	NA	TRBD1	TRBJ2-7	TGTGCCAGCAGGCCTTACAGGGGCCGAAACTCCTACGAGCAGTACTTC	CASRPYRGRNSYEQYF
TRBV7-2	NA	TRBD2	TRBJ2-1	TGTGCCAGCAGCTTAGTAACTAGCGGGGGGGCCGTGTACAATGAGCAGTTCTTC	CASSLVTSGGAVYNEQFF
TRBV29-1	many	NA	TRBJ1-4	TGCAGCGTTGGGGGTTCCTTTGAAAAACTGTTTTTT	CSVGGSFEKLFF
TRBV12-3/TRBV12-4	few	TRBD2	TRBJ2-3	TGTGCCAGCAGCCCTGGGACTAGCGGGGTTAGCACAGATACGCAGTATTTT	CASSPGTSGVSTDTQYF
TRBV29-1	few	TRBD1	TRBJ1-5	TGCAGCGTCGGTGTGAGCGGGACAGGAAGCAATCAGCCCCAGCATTTT	CSVGVSGTGSNQPQHF
TRBV6-5	few	TRBD1	TRBJ2-7	TGTGCCAGCAGTTACTCGATTGGACAGGTGGAGTACTTC	CASSYSIGQVEYF